This T cell receptor beta chain appears in the sequencing data of a study of CD8+CD57+ T cells in acquired aplastic anemia. Study context: On average, sorted CD4+ and CD8+ cells gave roughly 2.9 ug of DNA. The study, taken as a whole, reports: Sharing between patients and controls was observed for twenty-nine CD8+ CDR3 sequences. Patients did not significantly differ from controls in CD8+ Simpson's diversity.

This clonotype was observed at least ten times. What it binds is not known. It was genomic DNA that served as the template for profiling TCR beta VDJ and CDR3. TCRdb re-called the reads with MiXCR, one entry per CDR3 protein. The data show some 170,000 distinct CDR3 sequences, just under 45% seen once. CDR1 and CDR2 (germline): SGHTA, FQGNSA. V was shortened by 5 bases and J by 4 bases, with 15 bases between the two germline ends. The CDR3 totals 15 residues. The specimen sequenced was sorted CD4+, CD8+, or CD8+CD57+ T cells (not recorded which) from PBMCs. The receptor was isolated from a human donor in good health. V and J are TRBV7-2 and TRBJ1-3; D unclear. CDR3 sequence reads: CASSPIPASGNTIYF. In nucleotides, the CDR3 is TGTGCCAGCAGCCCCATCCCAGCCAGCGGAAACACCATATATTTT. The entire variable domain, with the rest obtained from reference TRBV7-2 and TRBJ1-3, is as follows: GAGVSQSPSNKVTEKGKDVELRCDPISGHTALYWYRQSLGQGLEFLIYFQGNSAPDKSGLPSDRFSAERTGGSVSTLTIQRTQQEDSAVYLCASSPIPASGNTIYFGEGSWLTVV.